These 7 T cell receptor beta chains came from one sample sequenced in a study of OX40 agonist ivuxolimab in advanced cancers. Clones were sequenced by immunoSEQ multiplex PCR, and TCRdb holds only the in-frame ones, with some missing. Of 50,000 to 65,000 clones in the sample, 75% to 85% are singletons; the top ten hold roughly 0.66%. Sequencing used CD4+ or CD8+ T cells sorted from blood, obtained in a trial of the OX40 agonist ivuxolimab. Receptors originate from an adult with an advanced solid tumor such as melanoma, head and neck, liver or kidney cancer.

The rearrangement joins TRBV5-1 to TRBJ2-1; D is unclear. Trimming stripped 0 bases from V and 0 bases from J, with 10 bases between. Germline CDR1 and CDR2: SGHRS and YFSETQ. This CDR3 has 16 residues. CDR3 nucleotides: TGCGCCAGCAGCTTGGCGGGCCCCAGCTCCTACAATGAGCAGTTCTTC. Protein product: CASSLAGPSSYNEQFF.

CDR3 sequence: CASNWGDTQYF. The CDR3 DNA follows: TGTGCCAGCAACTGGGGCGATACGCAGTATTTT. The chain uses TRBV5-6 and TRBJ2-3, with D maybe TRBD1 (5 bases). V gave up 6 bases and J gave up 6 bases, with 8 bases separating them. Per germline, CDR1 SGHDT and CDR2 YYEEEE. The CDR3 runs 11 residues.

The chain employs TRBV15 and TRBJ1-2, with D tentatively TRBD1 (6 bases). With 5 bases removed from V and 0 bases from J, the gap between germline ends came to 16 bases. Germline CDR1 LNHNV, CDR2 YYDKDF (reference sequence). The CDR3 spans 16 residues. This CDR3 reads CATSPQKGGANYGYTF. DNA for the CDR3: TGTGCCACCAGCCCCCAAAAGGGGGGAGCTAACTATGGCTACACCTTC.

The chain recombines TRBV6-6 with TRBJ1-2, with D perhaps TRBD1 (5 bases). The CDR3 is 12 residues long. Germline CDR1 MNHNY, CDR2 SVGAGI (reference sequence). Trimming shortened V by 6 bases and J by 6 bases, and 11 bases separated the two germline ends. The CDR3 here is CASSRLGDGYTF. The CDR3 DNA reads TGTGCCAGCAGCAGACTGGGGGATGGCTACACCTTC.

This chain joins TRBV19 and TRBJ2-3, with 13 bases matching TRBD2. The CDR3 spans 16 residues. Germline V CDR1 and CDR2: LNHDA, SQIVND (reference sequence). V lost 3 bases, J lost 3 bases, and 3 bases stayed unmatched. CDR3 in amino acids: CASSIGLAGETDTQYF. The CDR3 nucleotides read TGTGCCAGTAGTATCGGACTAGCGGGGGAGACAGATACGCAGTATTTT.

CDR3 residues: CASTQDRAAGNTIYF. The CDR3 DNA is TGTGCCAGCACCCAAGACAGGGCCGCGGGAAACACCATATATTTT. The genes are TRBV6-1 and TRBJ1-3; 7 bases agree with TRBD1. The V gene end was trimmed by 7 bases and the J gene end by 4 bases; junction bases not matched to a gene: 10. The CDR3 runs to 15 residues. Germline CDR1 and CDR2: MNHNS and SASEGT.

This rearrangement joins TRBV4-1 to TRBJ2-7; tentatively, D is TRBD1 (5 bases). CDR1 MGHRA and CDR2 YSYEKL come from the germline V gene. V gave up 0 bases and J gave up 1 base, with 7 bases separating them. The length of the CDR3 is 14 residues. CDR3 DNA sequence: TGCGCCAGCAGCCAAGAGGACAAGTCCTACGAGCAGTACTTC. This encodes CASSQEDKSYEQYF.